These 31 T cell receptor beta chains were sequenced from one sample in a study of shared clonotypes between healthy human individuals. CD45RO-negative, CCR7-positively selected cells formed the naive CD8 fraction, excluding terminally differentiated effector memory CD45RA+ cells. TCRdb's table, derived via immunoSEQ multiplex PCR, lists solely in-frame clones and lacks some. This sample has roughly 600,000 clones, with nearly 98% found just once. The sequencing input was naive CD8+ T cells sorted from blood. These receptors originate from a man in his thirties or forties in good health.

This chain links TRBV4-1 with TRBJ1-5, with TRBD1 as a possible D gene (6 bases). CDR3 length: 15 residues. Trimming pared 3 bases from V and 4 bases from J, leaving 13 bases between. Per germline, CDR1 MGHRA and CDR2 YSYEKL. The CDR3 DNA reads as TGCGCCAGCAGCCACGGGAGGGGGGGTAATCAGCCCCAGCATTTT. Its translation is CASSHGRGGNQPQHF.

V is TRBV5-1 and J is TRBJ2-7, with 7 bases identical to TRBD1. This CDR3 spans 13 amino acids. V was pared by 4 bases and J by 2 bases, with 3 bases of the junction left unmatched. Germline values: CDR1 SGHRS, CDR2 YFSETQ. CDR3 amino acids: CASSVGQTYEQYF. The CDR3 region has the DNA TGCGCCAGCAGCGTGGGACAGACCTACGAGCAGTACTTC.

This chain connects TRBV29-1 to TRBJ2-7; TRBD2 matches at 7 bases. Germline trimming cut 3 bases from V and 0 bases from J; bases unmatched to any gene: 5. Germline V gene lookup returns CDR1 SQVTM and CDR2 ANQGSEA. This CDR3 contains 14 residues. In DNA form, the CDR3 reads TGCAGCGTTGAGGCGGGAGATAGCTCCTACGAGCAGTACTTC. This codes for CSVEAGDSSYEQYF.

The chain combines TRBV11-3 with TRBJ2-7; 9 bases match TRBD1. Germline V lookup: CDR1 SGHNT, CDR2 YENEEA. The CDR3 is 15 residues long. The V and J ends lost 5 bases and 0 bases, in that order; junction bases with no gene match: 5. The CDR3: CASSPGTGSSYEQYF. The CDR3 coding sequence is TGTGCCAGCAGCCCAGGGACAGGGAGCTCCTACGAGCAGTACTTC.

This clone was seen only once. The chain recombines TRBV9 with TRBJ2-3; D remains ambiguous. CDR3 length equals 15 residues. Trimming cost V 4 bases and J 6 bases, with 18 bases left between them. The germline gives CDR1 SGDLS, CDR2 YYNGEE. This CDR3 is CASSLKVGMEDTQYF. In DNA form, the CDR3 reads TGTGCCAGCAGCCTCAAAGTGGGGATGGAGGATACGCAGTATTTT.

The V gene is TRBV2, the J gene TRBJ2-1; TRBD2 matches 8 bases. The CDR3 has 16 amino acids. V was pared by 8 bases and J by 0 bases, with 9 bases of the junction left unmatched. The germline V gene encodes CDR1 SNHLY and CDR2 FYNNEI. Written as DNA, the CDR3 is TGTGCCAGCGGCCTCAGTCGGGAGGGCTCCTACAATGAGCAGTTCTTC. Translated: CASGLSREGSYNEQFF.

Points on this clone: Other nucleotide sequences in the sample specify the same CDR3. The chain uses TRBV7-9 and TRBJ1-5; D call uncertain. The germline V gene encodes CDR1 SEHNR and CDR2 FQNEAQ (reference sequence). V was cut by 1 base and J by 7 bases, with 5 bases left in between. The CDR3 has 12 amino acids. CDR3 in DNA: TGTGCCAGCAGCTTAGGCCCACAGCCCCAGCATTTT. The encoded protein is CASSLGPQPQHF.

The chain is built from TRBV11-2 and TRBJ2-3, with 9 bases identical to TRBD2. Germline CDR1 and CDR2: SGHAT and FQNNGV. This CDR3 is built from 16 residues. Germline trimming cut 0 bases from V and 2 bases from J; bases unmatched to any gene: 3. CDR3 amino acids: CASSLDLAGDTDTQYF. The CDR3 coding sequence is TGTGCCAGCAGCTTAGATTTAGCGGGAGACACAGATACGCAGTATTTT.

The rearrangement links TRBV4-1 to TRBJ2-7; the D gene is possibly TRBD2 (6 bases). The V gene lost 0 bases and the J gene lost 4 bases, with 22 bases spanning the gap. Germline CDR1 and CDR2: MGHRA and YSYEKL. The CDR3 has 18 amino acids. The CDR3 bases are TGCGCCAGCAGCCAAGAAGGAGGAGCTGGCGGGGTCGGTTACGAGCAGTACTTC. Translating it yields CASSQEGGAGGVGYEQYF.

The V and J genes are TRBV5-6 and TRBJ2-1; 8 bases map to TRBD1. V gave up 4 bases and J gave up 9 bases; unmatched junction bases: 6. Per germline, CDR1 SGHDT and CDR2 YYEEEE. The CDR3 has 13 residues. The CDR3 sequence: CASSRGQGSEQFF. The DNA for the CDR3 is TGTGCCAGCAGCCGTGGACAGGGCTCTGAGCAGTTCTTC.

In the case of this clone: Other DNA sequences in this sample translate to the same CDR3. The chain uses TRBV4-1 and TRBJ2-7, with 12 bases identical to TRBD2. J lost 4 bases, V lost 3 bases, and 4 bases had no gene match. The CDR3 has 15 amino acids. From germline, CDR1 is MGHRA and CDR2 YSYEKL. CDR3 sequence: CASSQVLAGGYEQYF. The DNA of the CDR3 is TGCGCCAGCAGCCAGGTTCTAGCGGGAGGGTACGAGCAGTACTTC.

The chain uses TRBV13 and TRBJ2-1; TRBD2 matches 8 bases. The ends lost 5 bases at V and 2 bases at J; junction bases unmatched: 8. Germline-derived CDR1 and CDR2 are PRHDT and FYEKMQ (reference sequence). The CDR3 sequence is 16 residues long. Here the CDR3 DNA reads TGTGCCAGCAGCCTCCGGACTAGCAGTACCTACAATGAGCAGTTCTTC. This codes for CASSLRTSSTYNEQFF.

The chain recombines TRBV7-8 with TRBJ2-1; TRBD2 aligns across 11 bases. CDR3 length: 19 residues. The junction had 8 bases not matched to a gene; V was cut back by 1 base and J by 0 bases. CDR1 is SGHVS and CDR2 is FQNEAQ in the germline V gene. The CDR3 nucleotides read TGTGCCAGCAGCTTAGAACAGATAACTAGCGGGAGCTCCTACAATGAGCAGTTCTTC. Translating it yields CASSLEQITSGSSYNEQFF.

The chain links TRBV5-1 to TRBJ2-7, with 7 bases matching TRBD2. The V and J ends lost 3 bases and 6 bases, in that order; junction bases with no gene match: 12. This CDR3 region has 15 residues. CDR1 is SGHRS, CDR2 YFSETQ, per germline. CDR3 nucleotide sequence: TGCGCCAGCAGCTCGATCACTAGCGTCGGCGGCGAGCAGTACTTC. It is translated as CASSSITSVGGEQYF.

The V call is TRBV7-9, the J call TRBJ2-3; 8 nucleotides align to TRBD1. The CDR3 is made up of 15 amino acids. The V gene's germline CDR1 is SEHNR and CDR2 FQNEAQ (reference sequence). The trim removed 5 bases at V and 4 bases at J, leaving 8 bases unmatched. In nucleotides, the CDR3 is TGTGCCAGCAGCCCCCCGGACAGGGTTCCAGATACGCAGTATTTT. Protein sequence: CASSPPDRVPDTQYF.

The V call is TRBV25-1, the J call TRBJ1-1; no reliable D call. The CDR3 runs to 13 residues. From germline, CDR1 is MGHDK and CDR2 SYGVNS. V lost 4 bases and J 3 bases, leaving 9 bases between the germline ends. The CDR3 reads CASSGWPHTEAFF. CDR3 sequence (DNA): TGTGCCAGCAGTGGGTGGCCCCACACTGAAGCTTTCTTT.

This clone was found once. This CDR3 is CASSLDGRVGTGELFF. In nucleotides, the CDR3 is TGTGCCAGCAGCTTGGACGGGCGGGTCGGGACCGGGGAGCTGTTTTTT. This chain connects TRBV5-4 to TRBJ2-2; D is perhaps TRBD2 (5 bases). Germline CDR1 and CDR2: SGHNT and YYREEE (reference sequence). This CDR3 has 16 amino acids. Trimming took off 0 bases at V and 5 bases at J, with 14 bases between the two ends.

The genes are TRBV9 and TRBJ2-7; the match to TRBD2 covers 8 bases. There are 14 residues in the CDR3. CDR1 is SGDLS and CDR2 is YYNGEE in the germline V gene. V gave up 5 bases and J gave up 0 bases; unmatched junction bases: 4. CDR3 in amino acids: CASSIAGSSYEQYF. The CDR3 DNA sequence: TGTGCCAGCAGTATAGCGGGGAGCTCCTACGAGCAGTACTTC.

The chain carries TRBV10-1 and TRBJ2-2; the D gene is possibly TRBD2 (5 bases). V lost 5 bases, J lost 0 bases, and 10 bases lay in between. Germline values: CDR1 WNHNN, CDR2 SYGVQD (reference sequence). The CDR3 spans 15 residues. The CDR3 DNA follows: TGCGCCAGCAGTAAGGGAGTTTCGAACACCGGGGAGCTGTTTTTT. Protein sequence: CASSKGVSNTGELFF.

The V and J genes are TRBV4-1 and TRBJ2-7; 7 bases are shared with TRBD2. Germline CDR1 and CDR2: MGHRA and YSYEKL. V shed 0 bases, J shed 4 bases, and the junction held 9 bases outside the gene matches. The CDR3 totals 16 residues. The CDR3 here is CASSQDWREKDYEQYF. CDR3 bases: TGCGCCAGCAGCCAAGATTGGCGGGAGAAAGATTACGAGCAGTACTTC.

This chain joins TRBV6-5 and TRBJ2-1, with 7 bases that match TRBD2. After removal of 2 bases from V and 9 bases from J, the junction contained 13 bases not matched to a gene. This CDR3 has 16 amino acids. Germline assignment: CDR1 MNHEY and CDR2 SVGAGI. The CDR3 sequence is CASSYVLAMPGGEQFF. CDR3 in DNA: TGTGCCAGCAGTTACGTACTAGCGATGCCCGGGGGTGAGCAGTTCTTC.

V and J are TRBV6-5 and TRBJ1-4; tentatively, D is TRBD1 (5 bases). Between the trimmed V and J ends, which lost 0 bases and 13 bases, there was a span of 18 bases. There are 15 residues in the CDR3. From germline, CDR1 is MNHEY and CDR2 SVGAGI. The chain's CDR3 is CASSYSTRGQDGLFF. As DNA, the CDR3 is TGTGCCAGCAGTTACTCGACGAGGGGTCAAGATGGACTGTTTTTT.

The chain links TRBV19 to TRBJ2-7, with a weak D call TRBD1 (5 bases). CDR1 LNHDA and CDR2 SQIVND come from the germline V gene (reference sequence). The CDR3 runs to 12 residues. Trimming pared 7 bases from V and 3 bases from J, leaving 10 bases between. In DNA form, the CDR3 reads TGTGCCAGTACCTCAGGGAACTACGAGCAGTACTTC. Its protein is CASTSGNYEQYF. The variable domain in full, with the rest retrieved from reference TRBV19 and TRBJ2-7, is DGGITQSPKYLFRKEGQNVTLSCEQNLNHDAMYWYRQDPGQGLRLIYYSQIVNDFQKGDIAEGYSVSREKKESFPLTVTSAQKNPTAFYLCASTSGNYEQYFGPGTRLTVT.

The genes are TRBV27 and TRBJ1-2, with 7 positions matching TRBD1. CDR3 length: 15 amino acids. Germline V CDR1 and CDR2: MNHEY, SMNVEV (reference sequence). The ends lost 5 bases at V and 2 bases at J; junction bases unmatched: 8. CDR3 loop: CASSNRTGLNYGYTF. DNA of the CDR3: TGTGCCAGCAGTAACCGGACAGGCCTCAACTATGGCTACACCTTC.

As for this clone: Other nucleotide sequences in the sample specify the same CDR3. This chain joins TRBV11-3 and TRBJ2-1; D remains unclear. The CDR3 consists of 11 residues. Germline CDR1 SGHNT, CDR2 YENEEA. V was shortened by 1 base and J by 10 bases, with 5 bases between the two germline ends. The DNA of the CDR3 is TGTGCCAGCAGCTTAGGGAGCGAGCAGTTCTTC. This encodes CASSLGSEQFF.

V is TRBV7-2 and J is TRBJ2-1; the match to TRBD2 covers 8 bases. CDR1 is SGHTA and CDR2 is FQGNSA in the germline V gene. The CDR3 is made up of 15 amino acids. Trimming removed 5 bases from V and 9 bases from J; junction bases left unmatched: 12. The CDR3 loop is CASSVPGLGLSEQFF. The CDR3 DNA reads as TGTGCCAGCAGCGTACCGGGACTAGGCTTATCTGAGCAGTTCTTC.

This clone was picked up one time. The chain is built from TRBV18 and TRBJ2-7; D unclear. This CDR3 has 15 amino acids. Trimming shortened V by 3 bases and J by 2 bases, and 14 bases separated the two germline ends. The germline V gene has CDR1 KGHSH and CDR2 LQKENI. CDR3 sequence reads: CASSPSRSGAYEQYF. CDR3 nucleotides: TGTGCCAGCTCACCTTCAAGGTCGGGCGCCTACGAGCAGTACTTC.

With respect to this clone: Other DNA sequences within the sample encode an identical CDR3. The CDR3 DNA sequence: TGTGCCAGCAGTGCCGGGACTAGCGGTTACGAGCAGTACTTC. It specifies CASSAGTSGYEQYF. V gene TRBV25-1 combines with J gene TRBJ2-7, with TRBD2 matching 11 bases. Germline values: CDR1 MGHDK, CDR2 SYGVNS. The CDR3 consists of 14 residues. Trimming at V came to 4 bases and at J to 4 bases, leaving 3 bases not matched to a gene.

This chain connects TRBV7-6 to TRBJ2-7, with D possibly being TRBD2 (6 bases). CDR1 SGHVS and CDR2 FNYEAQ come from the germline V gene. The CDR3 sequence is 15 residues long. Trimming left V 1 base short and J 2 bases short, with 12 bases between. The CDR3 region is CASSLVLADAYEQYF. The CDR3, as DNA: TGTGCCAGCAGCTTAGTACTAGCCGATGCCTACGAGCAGTACTTC.

DNA of the CDR3: TGCGCCAGCTCGGGGGGAGTTGGCAATGAGCAGTTCTTC. Amino acid sequence: CASSGGVGNEQFF. The chain has TRBV10-1 and TRBJ2-1, with 7 bases matching TRBD2. The CDR3 sequence is 13 residues long. CDR1 WNHNN and CDR2 SYGVQD come from the germline V gene (reference sequence). The V segment lost 8 bases and the J segment 6 bases; nucleotides outside the gene matches: 7.

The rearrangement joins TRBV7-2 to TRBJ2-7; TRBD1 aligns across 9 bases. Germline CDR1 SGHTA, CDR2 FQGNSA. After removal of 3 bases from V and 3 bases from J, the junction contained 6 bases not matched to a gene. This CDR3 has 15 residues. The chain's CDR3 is CASSLVGTGFYEQYF. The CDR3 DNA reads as TGTGCCAGCAGCTTGGTTGGGACAGGGTTCTACGAGCAGTACTTC.